One sample yielded the 28 T cell receptor beta chains listed below, sequenced in a study of cytomegalovirus exposure and HLA in healthy donors. Only in-frame clones appear in the TCRdb table, and some are missing; sequencing was by immunoSEQ multiplex PCR. The profile shows approximately 150,000 clones, roughly 89% of them singletons. Sequencing was done on a sample of PBMCs. The receptor source for this set is a young man in good health and CMV-seropositive.

The chain uses TRBV6-5 and TRBJ1-2; TRBD1 aligns across 9 bases. Germline values: CDR1 MNHEY, CDR2 SVGAGI. The CDR3 is made up of 12 amino acids. V was pared by 6 bases and J by 8 bases, with 4 bases of the junction left unmatched. The CDR3 DNA reads as TGTGCCAGCAGGGGGACAGGGCGAGGCTACACCTTC. This codes for CASRGTGRGYTF.

The chain recombines TRBV7-2 with TRBJ2-1, with D uncertain. CDR1 SGHTA and CDR2 FQGNSA come from the germline V gene. Trimming removed 6 bases at V and 4 bases at J, with 10 bases between. The CDR3 runs 13 residues. CDR3 nucleotide sequence: TGTGCCAGCAGACCTAACTTGTACAATGAGCAGTTCTTC. As protein: CASRPNLYNEQFF.

The genes are TRBV5-1 and TRBJ1-1, with D hard to call. Deletions cut 0 bases from V and 1 base from J, with 10 bases between. The CDR3 runs 15 residues. Germline V gene data show CDR1 as SGHRS and CDR2 as YFSETQ. CDR3 sequence: CASSLVPGGNTEAFF. For the CDR3, the DNA is TGCGCCAGCAGCTTGGTGCCGGGAGGGAACACTGAAGCTTTCTTT.

As DNA, the CDR3 is TGCAGCGTTCAGACTAGCGGACCCTACGAGCAGTACTTC. Residues: CSVQTSGPYEQYF. J is TRBJ2-7 and V is TRBV29-1, with 9 bases matching TRBD2. This CDR3 contains 13 residues. Germline V gene sequence: CDR1 SQVTM, CDR2 ANQGSEA. J was trimmed by 2 bases and V by 5 bases; bases with no gene match: 4.

The gene calls are TRBV28 and TRBJ1-5; 8 nucleotides align to TRBD1. The germline V gene has CDR1 MDHEN and CDR2 SYDVKM. This CDR3 region has 14 residues. Germline trimming cut 7 bases from V and 8 bases from J; bases unmatched to any gene: 10. This CDR3 reads CASKTTGVSEPQHF. CDR3 nucleotides: TGTGCCAGCAAAACGACAGGGGTATCTGAGCCCCAGCATTTT.

This clone was recorded only once. This chain joins TRBV7-9 and TRBJ1-3; D ambiguous. This CDR3 region has 15 residues. The V end lost 0 bases, the J end lost 4 bases, and 10 bases lay between the germline ends. Germline CDR1 and CDR2: SEHNR and FQNEAQ (reference sequence). CDR3 loop: CASSLAGGYGNTIYF. The DNA for the CDR3 is TGTGCCAGCAGCTTAGCAGGCGGGTACGGAAACACCATATATTTT.

Only one count was recorded for this clone. The chain links TRBV9 to TRBJ1-4; D unclear. Germline assignment: CDR1 SGDLS and CDR2 YYNGEE. Trimming pared 5 bases from V and 8 bases from J, leaving 13 bases between. The CDR3 runs 13 residues. Written as DNA, the CDR3 is TGTGCCAGCAGTCGGGAGGTGGAAGAAAAACTGTTTTTT. Translation: CASSREVEEKLFF.

The CDR3 region is CASSPGTSGDEQYF. CDR3 DNA sequence: TGTGCCAGCTCACCAGGGACTAGCGGGGACGAGCAGTACTTC. The chain is built from TRBV7-8 and TRBJ2-7; the match to TRBD2 covers 13 bases. The trim removed 8 bases at V and 5 bases at J, leaving 6 bases unmatched. Germline V gives CDR1 SGHVS, CDR2 FQNEAQ. The CDR3 has 14 amino acids. Using reference TRBV7-8 and TRBJ2-7 for the parts outside the CDR3, the full variable domain is GAGVSQSPRYKVAKRGQDVALRCDPISGHVSLFWYQQALGQGPEFLTYFQNEAQLDKSGLPSDRFFAERPEGSVSTLKIQRTQQEDSAVYLCASSPGTSGDEQYFGPGTRLTVT.

This chain uses TRBV9 with TRBJ1-1; D not certain. Trimming left V 4 bases short and J 8 bases short, with 30 bases between. CDR1 SGDLS and CDR2 YYNGEE come from the germline V gene. The CDR3 has 18 residues. This chain's CDR3 is CASSPPDSKRRSRTEAFF. The CDR3 DNA sequence: TGTGCCAGCAGCCCCCCCGATAGTAAGAGGAGGTCTAGGACCGAAGCTTTCTTT.

The genes are TRBV5-1 and TRBJ2-2, with 7 bases lining up with TRBD1. The length of the CDR3 is 14 residues. Germline V gene lookup returns CDR1 SGHRS and CDR2 YFSETQ. The J segment lost 6 bases and the V segment lost 1 base, leaving 3 bases of the junction unmatched. DNA of the CDR3: TGCGCCAGCAGCTTGTACAGGGGCGCCGGGGAGCTGTTTTTT. This translates into CASSLYRGAGELFF.

The chain carries TRBV18 and TRBJ1-2, with 9 positions matching TRBD1. After removal of 2 bases from V and 2 bases from J, the junction contained 0 bases not matched to a gene. The CDR3 extends over 14 amino acids. Germline lookup yields CDR1 KGHSH and CDR2 LQKENI. CDR3 coding DNA: TGTGCCAGCTCACCAGGACAGGGGAACTATGGCTACACCTTC. Translation: CASSPGQGNYGYTF.

This chain connects TRBV19 to TRBJ1-6, with a tentative D call TRBD1 (5 bases). Trimming shortened V by 5 bases and J by 3 bases, and 14 bases separated the two germline ends. The CDR3 is 16 amino acids. From germline, CDR1 is LNHDA and CDR2 SQIVND (reference sequence). Written as DNA, the CDR3 is TGTGCCAGTAGTCCTACAGGAATTGGCTATAATTCACCCCTCCACTTT. Translation gives CASSPTGIGYNSPLHF.

V and J are TRBV6-1 and TRBJ1-5; D gene unclear. CDR1 MNHNS and CDR2 SASEGT come from the germline V gene. V was clipped by 7 bases and J by 6 bases, with 13 bases between them. The CDR3 runs 13 residues. The CDR3 sequence is CASTLNGGQPQHF. The CDR3 region has the DNA TGTGCCAGCACCCTCAACGGAGGTCAGCCCCAGCATTTT.

The rearrangement links TRBV15 to TRBJ1-1; D is unresolved. Trimming removed 8 bases from V and 6 bases from J, with 13 bases in between. Germline CDR1 is LNHNV and CDR2 is YYDKDF (reference sequence). The CDR3 has 12 amino acids. The CDR3 reads CATALGGSEAFF. The CDR3 coding sequence is TGTGCCACCGCCCTGGGAGGGTCTGAAGCTTTCTTT.

This chain joins TRBV7-9 and TRBJ1-5; 7 nucleotides line up with TRBD1. The junction had 5 bases not matched to a gene; V was cut back by 5 bases and J by 1 base. CDR3 size: 15 residues. Germline CDR1 reads SEHNR; CDR2 reads FQNEAQ (reference sequence). Here the CDR3 DNA reads TGTGCCAGCAGCGCCGGGACAGCAAGCAATCAGCCCCAGCATTTT. Amino acid sequence: CASSAGTASNQPQHF.

The genes are TRBV27 and TRBJ2-5; weak D call: TRBD2 (7 bases). Germline CDR1 is MNHEY and CDR2 is SMNVEV (reference sequence). With 4 bases removed from V and 5 bases from J, the gap between germline ends came to 14 bases. CDR3 length: 14 residues. In DNA, the CDR3 is TGTGCCAGCAGTTGGGGGGGGGCCAGGGAGACCCAGTACTTC. This codes for CASSWGGARETQYF.

This sequence joins TRBV30 and TRBJ2-7, with no clear D. V was trimmed by 2 bases and J by 1 base, leaving 6 bases between them. The germline gives CDR1 GTSNPN, CDR2 SVGIG (reference sequence). The CDR3 contains 12 residues. CDR3 nucleotides: TGTGCCTGGAGTCCCGTGTCCTACGAGCAGTACTTC. This gives the protein CAWSPVSYEQYF.

The chain carries TRBV29-1 and TRBJ2-7; TRBD2 agrees at 8 bases. J lost 0 bases, V lost 3 bases, and 4 bases had no gene match. The CDR3 is made up of 14 amino acids. The germline V gene encodes CDR1 SQVTM and CDR2 ANQGSEA. In DNA form, the CDR3 reads TGCAGCGTTGAGGTTAGCGGGGACTCCTACGAGCAGTACTTC. Its protein product is CSVEVSGDSYEQYF.

The chain links TRBV6-5 to TRBJ1-1, with D possibly matching TRBD1 (6 bases). This CDR3 is built from 14 residues. The V end lost 2 bases, the J end lost 3 bases, and 10 bases lay between the germline ends. Germline CDR1 MNHEY, CDR2 SVGAGI. The CDR3 is CASSYGGADTEAFF. CDR3 in DNA: TGTGCCAGCAGTTACGGGGGGGCAGACACTGAAGCTTTCTTT.

This rearrangement joins TRBV7-9 to TRBJ1-5, with no clear D. In germline, CDR1 is SEHNR, CDR2 FQNEAQ (reference sequence). This CDR3 is built from 19 residues. Trimming cost V 5 bases and J 1 base, with 24 bases left between them. The CDR3 region has the DNA TGTGCCAGCAGCGCCTCGGTGGGAGGAGTAGGACGAAGCAATCAGCCCCAGCATTTT. Protein: CASSASVGGVGRSNQPQHF. Looking up the rest from reference TRBV7-9 and TRBJ1-5 gives the full variable domain: DTGVSQNPRHKITKRGQNVTFRCDPISEHNRLYWYRQTLGQGPEFLTYFQNEAQLEKSRLLSDRFSAERPKGSFSTLEIQRTEQGDSAMYLCASSASVGGVGRSNQPQHFGDGTRLSIL.

The V call is TRBV2, the J call TRBJ2-2; tentative D call: TRBD1 (5 bases). Looked up from germline, CDR1 is SNHLY and CDR2 is FYNNEI. The CDR3 has 13 residues. Trimming took 11 bases from V and 4 from J, leaving 14 bases between them. The CDR3 here is CALGERATGELFF. The CDR3 nucleotides read TGTGCCCTAGGGGAAAGGGCCACCGGGGAGCTGTTTTTT. The full variable domain, completed using reference TRBV2 and TRBJ2-2, is EPEVTQTPSHQVTQMGQEVILRCVPISNHLYFYWYRQILGQKVEFLVSFYNNEISEKSEIFDDQFSVERPDGSNFTLKIRSTKLEDSAMYFCALGERATGELFFGEGSRLTVL.

This clone has just one count. V usage is TRBV5-4 and J usage is TRBJ2-5; D might be TRBD1 (5 bases). Between the trimmed V and J ends, which lost 4 bases and 1 base, there was a span of 8 bases. Germline assignment: CDR1 SGHNT and CDR2 YYREEE (reference sequence). This CDR3 region has 13 residues. As DNA, the CDR3 is TGTGCCAGCAGCCCCGACAGCCAAGAGACCCAGTACTTC. It yields the protein CASSPDSQETQYF. The entire variable domain, with the rest obtained from reference TRBV5-4 and TRBJ2-5, is as follows: ETGVTQSPTHLIKTRGQQVTLRCSSQSGHNTVSWYQQALGQGPQFIFQYYREEENGRGNFPPRFSGLQFPNYSSELNVNALELDDSALYLCASSPDSQETQYFGPGTRLLVL.

This clone appeared a single time. The chain carries TRBV28 and TRBJ1-5; 8 nucleotides line up with TRBD1. With 6 bases clipped from V and 6 bases from J, the junction kept 19 bases outside the gene matches. Germline V gene data show CDR1 as MDHEN and CDR2 as SYDVKM. This CDR3 comprises 18 residues. CDR3 residues: CASSTRYPPTGEIQPQHF. CDR3 DNA sequence: TGTGCCAGCAGCACTCGATATCCCCCGACAGGGGAGATTCAGCCCCAGCATTTT.

This chain joins TRBV6-5 and TRBJ1-4, with TRBD1 identical over 9 bases. The V gene end was trimmed by 4 bases and the J gene end by 2 bases; junction bases not matched to a gene: 2. This CDR3 region has 15 residues. Germline CDR1 is MNHEY and CDR2 is SVGAGI. DNA of the CDR3: TGTGCCAGCAGTTCGGACAGGGGTACTAATGAAAAACTGTTTTTT. This sequence encodes CASSSDRGTNEKLFF.

This clone was detected only once. The chain joins TRBV5-6 to TRBJ1-1; D unresolved. The ends were cut back, 2 bases at V and 2 bases at J, with 13 bases in the middle. CDR1 SGHDT and CDR2 YYEEEE come from the germline V gene. The CDR3 totals 15 residues. The CDR3 DNA reads TGTGCCAGCAGCTTAGTCCGCAGAAGTAACACTGAAGCTTTCTTT. As protein: CASSLVRRSNTEAFF.

The chain recombines TRBV30 with TRBJ2-7; 11 positions agree with TRBD2. The germline V gene has CDR1 GTSNPN and CDR2 SVGIG (reference sequence). This CDR3 region has 17 residues. With 4 bases clipped from V and 0 bases from J, the junction kept 11 bases outside the gene matches. The CDR3, as DNA: TGTGCCTGGACTACTTTCCCCGGGACTAGCGGCTCCTACGAGCAGTACTTC. Residues: CAWTTFPGTSGSYEQYF.

This clone has only one observation. The rearrangement uses TRBV7-2 and TRBJ1-1; tentatively, D is TRBD1 (6 bases). The V gene lost 5 bases and the J gene lost 1 base, with 14 bases spanning the gap. This CDR3 has 15 amino acids. The germline V gene has CDR1 SGHTA and CDR2 FQGNSA. Here the CDR3 DNA reads TGTGCCAGCAGCCCTCAATTGGACAGGAACACTGAAGCTTTCTTT. Protein product: CASSPQLDRNTEAFF.

The chain joins TRBV14 to TRBJ1-2; no definite D call. Per the germline V gene, CDR1 is SGHDN and CDR2 is FVKESK. V dropped 2 bases and J dropped 4 bases, with 14 bases sitting between them. This CDR3 is 15 amino acids long. CDR3 amino acids: CASSQSSSGFYGYTF. The CDR3 DNA sequence: TGTGCCAGCAGCCAATCTTCGTCGGGGTTCTATGGCTACACCTTC.